The clone carrying this TCR beta chain was detected only a few times. Antigen specificity is unknown. Clones were read by immunoSEQ multiplex PCR, and TCRdb kept only the in-frame ones, dropping some. This sample has 150,000 to 200,000 clones, with 90% to 95% found just once. This sample was taken from a study of T cell responses to AZD1222 COVID-19 vaccine. Points from the study as a whole: Repertoires were sampled only after the peak T cell response. Clonal diversity was possibly underestimated, and the donors were mostly white British, with more females. Vaccination with two AZD1222 doses was followed by a rise in Spike-specific TCR breadth and depth. Spike-spanning, vaccine-associated CD4 TCRs were dominant at 160-218 and 743-854.

The length of the CDR3 is 15 residues. The V segment lost 1 base and the J segment 4 bases; nucleotides outside the gene matches: 0. In germline, CDR1 is SEHNR, CDR2 FQNEAQ (reference sequence). The sequence came from an adult in good health. The chain is built from TRBV7-9 and TRBJ2-1; TRBD2 agrees at 11 bases. Sequences were derived from peripheral blood, sampled on day 0 of AZD1222 vaccination. CDR3 protein: CASSLGLAGYNEQFF. CDR3 bases: TGTGCCAGCAGCTTAGGACTAGCGGGATACAATGAGCAGTTCTTC. The variable domain in full, with the rest retrieved from reference TRBV7-9 and TRBJ2-1, is DTGVSQNPRHKITKRGQNVTFRCDPISEHNRLYWYRQTLGQGPEFLTYFQNEAQLEKSRLLSDRFSAERPKGSFSTLEIQRTEQGDSAMYLCASSLGLAGYNEQFFGPGTRLTVL.